This T cell receptor beta chain was sequenced in a study of blood T cell repertoires in COVID-19. The CDR3 runs 11 residues. V lost 1 base to trimming and J lost 9 bases, with 5 bases between them. Germline loops: CDR1 SGHKS, CDR2 YYEKEE (reference sequence). Assay used: immunoSEQ multiplex PCR; TCRdb lists only in-frame clones, some missing. The sample shows fewer than 350,000 clones, approximately 91% of them seen only once. Sequencing input: PBMCs or T cells enriched from blood (not recorded which). This rearrangement joins TRBV5-5 to TRBJ2-1, with D unresolved. This receptor was taken from a woman between 25 and 40 years old who had recovered from COVID-19. The CDR3 nucleotides read TGTGCCAGCAGCTTGAGACTTGAGCAGTTCTTC. As protein: CASSLRLEQFF.